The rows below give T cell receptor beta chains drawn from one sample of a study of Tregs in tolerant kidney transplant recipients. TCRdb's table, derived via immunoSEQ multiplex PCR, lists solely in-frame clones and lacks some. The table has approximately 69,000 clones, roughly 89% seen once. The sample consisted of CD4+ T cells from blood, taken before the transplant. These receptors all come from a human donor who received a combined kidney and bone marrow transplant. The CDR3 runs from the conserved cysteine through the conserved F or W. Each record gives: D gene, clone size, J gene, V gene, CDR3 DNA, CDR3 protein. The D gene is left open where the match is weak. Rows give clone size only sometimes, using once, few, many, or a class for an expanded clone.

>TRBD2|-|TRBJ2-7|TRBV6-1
TGTGCCAGCACGAGACTAGCGGGAACCTACGAGCAGTACTTC
CASTRLAGTYEQYF
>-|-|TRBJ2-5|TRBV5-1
TGCGCCAGCAGCCCAAGGATCCACGACAGGGAGACCCAGTACTTC
CASSPRIHDRETQYF
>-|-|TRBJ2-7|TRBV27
TGTGCCAGCATGGGCTATTACGAGCAGTACTTC
CASMGYYEQYF
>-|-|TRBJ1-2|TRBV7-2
TGTGCCAGCAGTACTTCTCCGCAGGGACTTTATGGCTACACCTTC
CASSTSPQGLYGYTF
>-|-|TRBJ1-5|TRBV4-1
TGCGCCAGCAGCCAGGGAACAGGGTCCTTACAGCCCCAGCATTTT
CASSQGTGSLQPQHF
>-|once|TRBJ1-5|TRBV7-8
TGTGCCAGCAGCTTAGTCGGGTTCGATCAGCCCCAGCATTTT
CASSLVGFDQPQHF
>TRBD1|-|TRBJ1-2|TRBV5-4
TGTGCCAGCAGCTCGGACCTGACAGGGGGCTACACCTTC
CASSSDLTGGYTF
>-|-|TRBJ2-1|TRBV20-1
TGCAGTGCTTTCTTTATCAATGAGCAGTTCTTC
CSAFFINEQFF
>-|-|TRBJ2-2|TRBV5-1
TGCGCCAGCAGCCGGAATCAAGGGAGCGGGGAGCTGTTTTTT
CASSRNQGSGELFF
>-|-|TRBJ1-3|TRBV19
TGTGCCAGTAGGACCGCAGGGGACTCTGGAAACACCATATATTTT
CASRTAGDSGNTIYF
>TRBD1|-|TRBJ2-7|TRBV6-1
TGTGCCAGCACCCGGACAGGGAATTACGAGCAGTACTTC
CASTRTGNYEQYF
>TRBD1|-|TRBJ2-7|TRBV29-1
TGCAGCGTTGGACAGGGCCGTGGAGAGCAGTACTTC
CSVGQGRGEQYF